This T cell receptor (beta chain) stems from a study of T cells in Graves' hyperthyroidism and ophthalmopathy. Study results and limitations: Also found in blood were most expanded thyroid clonotypes above 0.001. Ophthalmopathy was predicted by the model a median of 6.5 months ahead of onset.

The ends lost 6 bases at V and 1 base at J; junction bases unmatched: 2. CDR3 length: 14 residues. CDR1 is MDHEN and CDR2 is SYDVKM in the germline V gene. The investigators amplified TCR beta CDR3 regions from RNA transcripts. The primer set for the first-round RT-PCR of the TCR CDR3 was HTBI. MiXCR, run by TCRdb on the multiplex PCR reads, gives a single entry per CDR3 protein. The sample lists under 400,000 distinct CDR3 sequences, over 15% occurring once. This clonotype came up many times. Its target is not known. The receptor was derived from a woman in her 40s with Graves' ophthalmopathy. The V call is TRBV28, the J call TRBJ1-5; 8 bases agree with TRBD1. The sequencing input was blood. The CDR3 loop reads CASRRDRSNQPQHF. The CDR3 DNA reads as TGTGCCAGCAGGCGGGACAGGAGCAATCAGCCCCAGCATTTT.